This T cell receptor (beta chain) was captured in a study of blood T cell repertoires in COVID-19. Study-wide background: Whether acute or convalescent, the COVID-19 samples came from the United States, Italy and Spain. PBMCs, B-cell-depleted T cells, or T cells provided the cDNA or gDNA that made up the material.

As handled by the study authors: Researchers report that nucleated cell counts were estimated from reference gene primer amplification. TCRdb's copy holds only in-frame clones and misses some; the assay was immunoSEQ multiplex PCR. V, J and clone size reflect that table, while D and trimming were determined from the DNA. In the table there are about 120,000 clones, roughly 76% of which are singletons. V was pared by 5 bases and J by 12 bases, with 14 bases between. Germline CDR1 and CDR2: LNHDA and SQIVND (reference sequence). The CDR3 has 13 amino acids. The rearrangement joins TRBV19 to TRBJ1-6; D ambiguous. This receptor was obtained from a human donor in a cohort sampled during active COVID-19. The sample taken for sequencing was peripheral blood. The DNA of the CDR3 is TGTGCCAGTAGTTCCGGCGGGTTTCTACCCCTCCACTTT. Protein: CASSSGGFLPLHF.